What follows are 8 T cell receptor beta chains derived from one specimen sequenced in a study of radiation and T cells in renal cell carcinoma. Assay used: immunoSEQ multiplex PCR; TCRdb lists only in-frame clones, some missing. The data hold around 140,000 clones, with 88% observed a single time. The time point denotes: baseline pretreatment blood. Treatment described: 15 Gy SBRT to primary tumor, nephrectomy 4 weeks later. This specimen consisted of blood, obtained from a patient whose treatment included radiotherapy and nephrectomy. The origin of the receptors is a woman aged 70-85 years with renal cell carcinoma.

This clone was detected only once. The V call is TRBV19, the J call TRBJ2-3, with 9 nucleotides matching TRBD1. The V gene end was trimmed by 4 bases and the J gene end by 5 bases; junction bases not matched to a gene: 13. Germline V gives CDR1 LNHDA, CDR2 SQIVND (reference sequence). CDR3 length: 17 amino acids. The CDR3 coding sequence is TGTGCCAGTAGTAAAGAGTCCCGGACAGGGGCAAAAGATACGCAGTATTTT. Translation gives CASSKESRTGAKDTQYF. Drawing the rest from reference TRBV19 and TRBJ2-3, the complete variable domain is DGGITQSPKYLFRKEGQNVTLSCEQNLNHDAMYWYRQDPGQGLRLIYYSQIVNDFQKGDIAEGYSVSREKKESFPLTVTSAQKNPTAFYLCASSKESRTGAKDTQYFGPGTRLTVL.

The chain employs TRBV29-1 and TRBJ2-5; no reliable D call. CDR1 SQVTM and CDR2 ANQGSEA come from the germline V gene. This CDR3 has 13 residues. The ends were cut back, 4 bases at V and 2 bases at J, with 11 bases in the middle. The CDR3 loop reads CSVVGREQETQYF. Here the CDR3 DNA reads TGCAGCGTTGTCGGGCGCGAGCAAGAGACCCAGTACTTC.

V usage is TRBV27 and J usage is TRBJ1-6; D not resolved. The CDR3 runs to 16 residues. V gave up 1 base and J gave up 0 bases, with 7 bases separating them. Per the germline V gene, CDR1 is MNHEY and CDR2 is SMNVEV (reference sequence). DNA of the CDR3: TGTGCCAGCAGTTTATTTTCGAGCTCCTATAATTCACCCCTCCACTTT. Translating gives CASSLFSSSYNSPLHF.

This chain links TRBV4-3 with TRBJ2-1, with TRBD1 matching over 12 bases. The CDR3 consists of 16 residues. Trimming at V came to 2 bases and at J to 10 bases, leaving 9 bases not matched to a gene. The germline V gene encodes CDR1 LGHNA and CDR2 YSLEER. CDR3: CASSQTGGTGGPEQFF. The DNA for the CDR3 is TGCGCCAGCAGCCAAACGGGGGGGACAGGGGGCCCGGAGCAGTTCTTC.

The rearrangement uses TRBV5-1 and TRBJ2-7, with 10 bases aligning to TRBD1. CDR3 length equals 17 residues. Germline V CDR1 and CDR2: SGHRS, YFSETQ. Germline trimming cut 2 bases from V and 0 bases from J; bases unmatched to any gene: 8. This CDR3 is CASSLAGTGAPSYEQYF. The CDR3, as DNA: TGCGCCAGCAGCTTAGCCGGGACAGGGGCCCCCTCCTACGAGCAGTACTTC.

The CDR3 is CASSKVYPEINQPQHF. The CDR3 DNA is TGTGCCAGCAGCAAAGTTTATCCGGAGATAAATCAGCCCCAGCATTTT. The V call is TRBV21-1, the J call TRBJ1-5. TRBV21-1 is a pseudogene segment. There are 16 residues in the CDR3.

The rearrangement uses TRBV13 and TRBJ1-1; D not certain. CDR1 and CDR2 from the germline V gene are PRHDT and FYEKMQ (reference sequence). This CDR3 contains 14 residues. V was clipped by 7 bases and J by 1 base, with 13 bases between them. The DNA for the CDR3 is TGTGCCAGCAAATCGAGGTACGGGAACACTGAAGCTTTCTTT. Its protein is CASKSRYGNTEAFF. The complete variable domain, with remaining parts taken from reference TRBV13 and TRBJ1-1, reads AAGVIQSPRHLIKEKRETATLKCYPIPRHDTVYWYQQGPGQDPQFLISFYEKMQSDKGSIPDRFSAQQFSDYHSELNMSSLELGDSALYFCASKSRYGNTEAFFGQGTRLTVV.

This chain links TRBV19 with TRBJ2-7; perhaps TRBD2 as D (6 bases). The V end lost 0 bases, the J end lost 0 bases, and 6 bases lay between the germline ends. The CDR3 runs to 14 residues. Germline V gene data show CDR1 as LNHDA and CDR2 as SQIVND (reference sequence). CDR3 residues: CASSIDGSSYEQYF. CDR3 nucleotide sequence: TGTGCCAGTAGTATAGACGGGAGCTCCTACGAGCAGTACTTC.